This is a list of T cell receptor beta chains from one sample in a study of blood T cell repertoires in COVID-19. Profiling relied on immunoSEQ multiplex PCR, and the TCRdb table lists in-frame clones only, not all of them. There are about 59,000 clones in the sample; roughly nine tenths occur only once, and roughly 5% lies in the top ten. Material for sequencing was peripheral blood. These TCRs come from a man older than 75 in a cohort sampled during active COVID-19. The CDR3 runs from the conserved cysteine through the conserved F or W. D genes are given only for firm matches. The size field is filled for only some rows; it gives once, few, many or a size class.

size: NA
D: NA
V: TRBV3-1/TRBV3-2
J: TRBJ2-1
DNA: TGTGCCAGCAGCCCGTCCATTAGCGGCTACAATGAGCAGTTCTTC
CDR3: CASSPSISGYNEQFF

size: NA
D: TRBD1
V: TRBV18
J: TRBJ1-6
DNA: TGTGCCAGCTCACCTGGACAGGGAGAGAATTCACCCCTCCACTTT
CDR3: CASSPGQGENSPLHF

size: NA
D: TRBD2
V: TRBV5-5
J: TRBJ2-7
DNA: TGTGCCAGCAGCTTGGAGGCCGGGACTAGGGGCGAGCAGTACTTC
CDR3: CASSLEAGTRGEQYF

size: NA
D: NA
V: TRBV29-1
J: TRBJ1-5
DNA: TGCAGCGTTGGGTGGAGGGGAAATCAGCCCCAGCATTTT
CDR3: CSVGWRGNQPQHF

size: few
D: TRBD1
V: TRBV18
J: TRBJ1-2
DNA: TGTGCCAGCTCACCGCAGACAGGGACGGGCTACACCTTC
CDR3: CASSPQTGTGYTF

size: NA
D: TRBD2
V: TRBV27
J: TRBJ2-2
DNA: TGTGCCAGCAGTCCCTTACAGGGGACTAGCGGGAGTCGGGAGCTGTTTTTT
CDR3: CASSPLQGTSGSRELFF

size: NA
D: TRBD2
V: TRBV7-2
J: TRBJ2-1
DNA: TGTGCCAGCAGCCCGACTAGCCTAGCATACAATGAGCAGTTCTTC
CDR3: CASSPTSLAYNEQFF

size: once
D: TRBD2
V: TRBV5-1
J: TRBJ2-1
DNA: TGCGCCAGCAGCTTGGCCCTCCTAGCGGGGAGATACAATGAGCAGTTCTTC
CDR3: CASSLALLAGRYNEQFF

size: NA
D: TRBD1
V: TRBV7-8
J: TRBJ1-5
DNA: TGTGCCAGCAGCTGGGGACAGGGAGGAGCCCAGCATTTT
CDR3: CASSWGQGGAQHF

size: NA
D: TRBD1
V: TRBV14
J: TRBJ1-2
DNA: TGTGCCAGCAGTCACAGGGGGCAGGGCGGCTACACCTTC
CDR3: CASSHRGQGGYTF

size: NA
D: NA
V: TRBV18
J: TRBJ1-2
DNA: TGTGCCAGCTCACCAGACAGTAACTATGGCTACACCTTC
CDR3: CASSPDSNYGYTF

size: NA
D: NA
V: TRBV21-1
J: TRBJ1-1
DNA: TGTGCCAGCAGCACCTCCGGGACAGTAAAAGTGGCTTTCTTT
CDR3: CASSTSGTVKVAFF

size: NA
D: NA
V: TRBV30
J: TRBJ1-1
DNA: TGTGCCTGGAGGTCCCCCCAGGGAATTAACACTGAAGCTTTCTTT
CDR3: CAWRSPQGINTEAFF

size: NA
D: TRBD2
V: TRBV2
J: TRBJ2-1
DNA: TGTGCCAGCAGTGAAGATTGGGAGGGCGATGAGCAGTTCTTC
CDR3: CASSEDWEGDEQFF

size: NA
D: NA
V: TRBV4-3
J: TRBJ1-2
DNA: TGCGCCAGCAGCCGGGAGGACGCCAACTATGGCTACACCTTC
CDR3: CASSREDANYGYTF

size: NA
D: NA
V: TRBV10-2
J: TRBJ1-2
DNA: TGCGCCAGCAGTGAGCTGGCTCGCGGAGGGAGCAGCTATGGCTACACCTTC
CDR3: CASSELARGGSSYGYTF

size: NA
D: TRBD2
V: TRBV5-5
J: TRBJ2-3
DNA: TGTGCCAGCAGCCCCGCTCTAGCGGGGGGAGCAGATACGCAGTATTTT
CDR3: CASSPALAGGADTQYF

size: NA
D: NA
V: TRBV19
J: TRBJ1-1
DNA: TGTGCCAGTACCGCAGACCGACGGGGGAACACTGAAGCTTTCTTT
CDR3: CASTADRRGNTEAFF

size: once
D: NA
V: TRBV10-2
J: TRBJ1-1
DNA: TGCGCCAGCACAAGACAGAACACTGAAGCTTTCTTT
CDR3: CASTRQNTEAFF

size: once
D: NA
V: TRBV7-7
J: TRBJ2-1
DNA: TGTGCTAGCAGCTTTAGCGAGAGTAAGGAGCAGTTCTTC
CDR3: CASSFSESKEQFF

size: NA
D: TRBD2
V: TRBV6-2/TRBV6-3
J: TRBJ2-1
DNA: TGTGCCAGCAGCCCCCTTGCGGGAGCAAGCGAGCAGTTCTTC
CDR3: CASSPLAGASEQFF

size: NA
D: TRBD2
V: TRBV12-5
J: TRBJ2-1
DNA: TGTGCTAGTGGTTCCGGGACTAGCGGCTCCTACAATGAGCAGTTCTTC
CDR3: CASGSGTSGSYNEQFF

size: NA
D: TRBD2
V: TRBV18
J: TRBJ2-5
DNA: TGTGCCAGCTCCGGGAGCGGGGGAGAGACCCAGTACTTC
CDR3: CASSGSGGETQYF

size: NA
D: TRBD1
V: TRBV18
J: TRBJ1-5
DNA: TGTGCCAGCTCACAACTAGGACAGGATCAGCCCCAGCATTTT
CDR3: CASSQLGQDQPQHF

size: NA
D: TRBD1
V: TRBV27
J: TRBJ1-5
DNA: TGTGCCAGCAGTCTGACAGGGGTCAATCAGCCCCAGCATTTT
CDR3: CASSLTGVNQPQHF

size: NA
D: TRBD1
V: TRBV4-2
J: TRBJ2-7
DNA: TGTGCCAGCAGCCAAGAAAATACAGGGGGCGGAGTGAGCTCCTACGAGCAGTACTTC
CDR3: CASSQENTGGGVSSYEQYF

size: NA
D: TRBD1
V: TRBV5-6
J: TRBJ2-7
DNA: TGTGCCAGCAGCTTACAAGGGGACAGGGGAAACGAGCAGTACTTC
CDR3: CASSLQGDRGNEQYF

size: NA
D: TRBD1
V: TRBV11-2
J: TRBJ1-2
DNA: TGTGCCAGCAGCTTAGGGGACAGCCGGAACTATGGCTACACCTTC
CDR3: CASSLGDSRNYGYTF

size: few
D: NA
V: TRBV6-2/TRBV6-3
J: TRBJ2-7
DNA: TGTGCCAGCAGTTATCAGGGGAGGGCCTACGAGCAGTACTTC
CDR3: CASSYQGRAYEQYF